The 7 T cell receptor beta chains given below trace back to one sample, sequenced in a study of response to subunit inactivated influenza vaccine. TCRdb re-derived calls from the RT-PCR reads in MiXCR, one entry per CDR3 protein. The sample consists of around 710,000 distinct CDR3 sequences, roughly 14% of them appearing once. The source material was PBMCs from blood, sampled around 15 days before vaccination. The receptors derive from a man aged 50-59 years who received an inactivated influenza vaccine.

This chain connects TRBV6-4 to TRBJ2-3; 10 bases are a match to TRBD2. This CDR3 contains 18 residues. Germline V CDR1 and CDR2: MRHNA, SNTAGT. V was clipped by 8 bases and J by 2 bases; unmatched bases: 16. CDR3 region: CASCELASSGRFTDTQYF. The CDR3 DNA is TGTGCCAGCTGCGAGCTCGCTTCTAGCGGGAGATTCACAGATACGCAGTATTTT.

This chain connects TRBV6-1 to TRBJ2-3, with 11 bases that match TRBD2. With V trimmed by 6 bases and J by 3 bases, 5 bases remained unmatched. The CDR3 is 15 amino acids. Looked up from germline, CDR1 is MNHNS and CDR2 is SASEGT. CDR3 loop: CASRRLAGRTDTQYF. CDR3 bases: TGTGCCAGCAGGCGACTAGCGGGACGGACAGATACGCAGTATTTT.

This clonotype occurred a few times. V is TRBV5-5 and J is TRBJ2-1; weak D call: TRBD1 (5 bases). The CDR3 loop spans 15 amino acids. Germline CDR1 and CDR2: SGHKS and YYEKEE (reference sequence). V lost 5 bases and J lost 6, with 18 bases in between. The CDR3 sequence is CASSKIGAASNEQFF. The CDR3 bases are TGTGCCAGCAGTAAAATAGGGGCGGCCTCCAATGAGCAGTTCTTC.

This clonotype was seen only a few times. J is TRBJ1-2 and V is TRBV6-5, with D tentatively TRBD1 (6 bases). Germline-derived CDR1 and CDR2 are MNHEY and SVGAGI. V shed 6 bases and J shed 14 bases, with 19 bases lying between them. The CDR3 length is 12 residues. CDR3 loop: CASSPNQGRATF. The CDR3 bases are TGTGCCAGCAGCCCCAATCAGGGGCGCGCGACCTTC.

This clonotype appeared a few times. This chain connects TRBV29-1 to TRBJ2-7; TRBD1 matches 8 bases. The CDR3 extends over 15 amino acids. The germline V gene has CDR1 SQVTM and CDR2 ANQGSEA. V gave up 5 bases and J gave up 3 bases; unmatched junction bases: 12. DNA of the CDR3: TGCAGCGTTATGACGATAGACAGGGGAGGCTACGAGCAGTACTTC. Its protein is CSVMTIDRGGYEQYF.

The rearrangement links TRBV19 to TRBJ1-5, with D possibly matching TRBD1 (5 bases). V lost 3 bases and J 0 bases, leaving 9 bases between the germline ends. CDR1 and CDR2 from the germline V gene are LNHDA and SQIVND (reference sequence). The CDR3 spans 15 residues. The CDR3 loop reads CASSIPGDSNQPQHF. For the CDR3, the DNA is TGTGCCAGTAGTATCCCGGGGGATAGCAATCAGCCCCAGCATTTT.

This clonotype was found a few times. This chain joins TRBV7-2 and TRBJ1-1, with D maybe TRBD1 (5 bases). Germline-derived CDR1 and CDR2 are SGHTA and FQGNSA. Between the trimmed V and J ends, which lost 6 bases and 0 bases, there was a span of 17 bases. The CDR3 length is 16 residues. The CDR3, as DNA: TGTGCCAGCAGTAAATGGGCCTCGACAGTGAACACTGAAGCTTTCTTT. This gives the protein CASSKWASTVNTEAFF. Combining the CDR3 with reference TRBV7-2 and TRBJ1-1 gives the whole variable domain GAGVSQSPSNKVTEKGKDVELRCDPISGHTALYWYRQSLGQGLEFLIYFQGNSAPDKSGLPSDRFSAERTGGSVSTLTIQRTQQEDSAVYLCASSKWASTVNTEAFFGQGTRLTVV.